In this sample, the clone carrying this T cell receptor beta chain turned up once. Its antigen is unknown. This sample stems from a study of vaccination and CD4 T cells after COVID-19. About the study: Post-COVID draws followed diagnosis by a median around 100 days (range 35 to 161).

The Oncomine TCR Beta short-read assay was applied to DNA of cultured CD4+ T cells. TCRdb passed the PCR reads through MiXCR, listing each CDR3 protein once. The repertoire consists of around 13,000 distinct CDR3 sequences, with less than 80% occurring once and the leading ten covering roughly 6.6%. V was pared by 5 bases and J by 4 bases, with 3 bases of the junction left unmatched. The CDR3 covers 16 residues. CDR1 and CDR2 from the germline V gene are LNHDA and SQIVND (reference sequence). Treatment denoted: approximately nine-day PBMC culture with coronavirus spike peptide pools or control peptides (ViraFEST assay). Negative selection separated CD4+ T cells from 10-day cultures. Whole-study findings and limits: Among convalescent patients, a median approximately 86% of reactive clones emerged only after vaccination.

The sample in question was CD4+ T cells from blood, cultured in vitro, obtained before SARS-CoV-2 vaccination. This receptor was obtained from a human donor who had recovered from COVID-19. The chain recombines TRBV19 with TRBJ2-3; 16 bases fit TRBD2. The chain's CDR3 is CASSPGTSGRADTQYF. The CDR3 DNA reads TGTGCCAGTAGTCCCGGGACTAGCGGGAGGGCAGATACGCAGTATTTT.